The TCR beta chain described here comes from a study of lymphopenia after photon versus proton radiotherapy. The CDR3 covers 13 residues. Germline CDR1 is SGHTA and CDR2 is FQGTGA. The J segment lost 6 bases and the V segment lost 2 bases, leaving 3 bases of the junction unmatched. Study-level points and caveats: Oligoclonal CD8+ Temra expansion after nadir drove photon patients' diversity drop.

Sequencing was performed with immunoSEQ multiplex PCR; in TCRdb, only in-frame clones are kept and a portion is missing. Of about 160,000 clones listed, about nine tenths were seen once; the top ten hold around 4.5%. Worth noting for this clone: Its matching antigen is unknown.

This receptor was obtained from a man in his fifties or sixties with gastric cancer. The genes are TRBV7-3 and TRBJ2-7; 8 nucleotides agree with TRBD2. The sequencing here drew on peripheral blood, taken from a patient treated with photon-based radiotherapy. The chain's CDR3 is CASSLQAGVEQYF. CDR3 in DNA: TGTGCCAGCAGCTTACAAGCGGGAGTCGAGCAGTACTTC.